The 9 T cell receptor beta chains listed next were all sequenced from one sample in a study of vaccination effects on CD4 cells after COVID-19. Antigen-specific CD4+ T cells were expanded with viral peptide pools in the ViraFEST assay before sequencing. The authors isolated CD4+ T cells after around nine days of culture. Prior SARS-CoV-2 infection was absent in the vaccine recipients, as shown by negative nucleocapsid antibodies. Which antigens these TCRs recognize remains unknown. Measured with immunoSEQ multiplex PCR; TCRdb has only the in-frame clones, and not every one. The sample includes about 24,000 clones, about two thirds of them seen just once. The sample here was CD4+ T cells from PBMCs cultured with SARS-CoV-2 spike peptides, taken before COVID-19 vaccination. The receptors here all came from a human donor who received a COVID-19 vaccine.

This clone occurred a few times. The rearrangement uses TRBV2 and TRBJ2-5; the D gene is possibly TRBD2 (7 bases). The V end was cut by 5 bases, the J end by 1 base, with 14 bases between. Germline CDR1 SNHLY, CDR2 FYNNEI. The CDR3 runs 15 residues. The CDR3 sequence is CASSPWGGLQETQYF. The CDR3, as DNA: TGTGCCAGCAGTCCGTGGGGGGGGCTCCAAGAGACCCAGTACTTC.

This chain connects TRBV5-4 to TRBJ2-7; 9 positions agree with TRBD1. Trimming took 4 bases from V and 7 from J; bases not matched to a gene: 24. Germline CDR1 and CDR2: SGHNT and YYREEE (reference sequence). The CDR3 has 19 residues. The CDR3 sequence is CASSRGQGATSSGPKEQYF. The CDR3 DNA follows: TGTGCCAGCAGCCGGGGACAGGGAGCAACAAGCAGCGGGCCCAAAGAGCAGTACTTC. The full variable domain, in which reference TRBV5-4 and TRBJ2-7 provide the parts outside the CDR3, is ETGVTQSPTHLIKTRGQQVTLRCSSQSGHNTVSWYQQALGQGPQFIFQYYREEENGRGNFPPRFSGLQFPNYSSELNVNALELDDSALYLCASSRGQGATSSGPKEQYFGPGTRLTVT.

The chain joins TRBV5-1 to TRBJ2-7, with 13 bases lining up with TRBD2. This CDR3 contains 14 residues. The V segment lost 0 bases and the J segment 6 bases; nucleotides outside the gene matches: 0. Germline CDR1 and CDR2: SGHRS and YFSETQ. CDR3 in DNA: TGCGCCAGCAGCTTGGGACTAGCGGGAGGCGAGCAGTACTTC. Translated: CASSLGLAGGEQYF.

The V gene is TRBV9, the J gene TRBJ2-3; D perhaps matches TRBD1 (5 bases). The V gene lost 3 bases and the J gene lost 2 bases, with 13 bases spanning the gap. Germline values: CDR1 SGDLS, CDR2 YYNGEE. This CDR3 is built from 15 residues. The CDR3 loop reads CASSETVVPTDTQYF. As DNA, the CDR3 is TGTGCCAGCAGCGAGACAGTGGTGCCCACAGATACGCAGTATTTT.

In DNA, the CDR3 is TGCACCAGCAGCCCGCAGTTCTTC. It translates to CTSSPQFF. The chain recombines TRBV1 with TRBJ2-1. TRBV1 is a pseudogene locus. The CDR3 runs 8 residues.

The rearrangement uses TRBV7-6 and TRBJ1-3; D gene ambiguous. This CDR3 is 16 amino acids long. Germline V gene data show CDR1 as SGHVS and CDR2 as FNYEAQ. Trimming pared 4 bases from V and 3 bases from J, leaving 16 bases between. Written as DNA, the CDR3 is TGTGCCAGCAGCTCCTGGAAGGAAGGACGTGGAAACACCATATATTTT. Its translation: CASSSWKEGRGNTIYF.

The chain links TRBV2 to TRBJ1-1; D is ambiguous. Germline values: CDR1 SNHLY, CDR2 FYNNEI. The CDR3 loop spans 11 amino acids. V lost 6 bases, J lost 3 bases, and 5 bases lay in between. The CDR3 region is CASRRDTEAFF. CDR3 DNA: TGTGCCAGCAGGCGGGACACTGAAGCTTTCTTT.

Written as DNA, the CDR3 is TGCGCCAGCAGCTTGGTTCCGTACCGACTGCCCATGGGAGCAGATACGCAGTATTTT. Translating gives CASSLVPYRLPMGADTQYF. The chain is built from TRBV5-1 and TRBJ2-3; D is perhaps TRBD2 (5 bases). V shed 0 bases and J shed 4 bases, with 24 bases lying between them. The CDR3 contains 19 residues. Germline CDR1 reads SGHRS; CDR2 reads YFSETQ. Supplemented by reference TRBV5-1 and TRBJ2-3, the full variable domain reads KAGVTQTPRYLIKTRGQQVTLSCSPISGHRSVSWYQQTPGQGLQFLFEYFSETQRNKGNFPGRFSGRQFSNSRSEMNVSTLELGDSALYLCASSLVPYRLPMGADTQYFGPGTRLTVL.

This chain links TRBV10-3 with TRBJ2-1; TRBD1 is a possible D gene (5 bases). The CDR3 is made up of 18 amino acids. The V and J ends lost 3 bases and 2 bases respectively, with 20 bases between them. The germline gives CDR1 ENHRY, CDR2 SYGVKD. The CDR3 sequence: CAISDSPGSRATYNEQFF. The CDR3, as DNA: TGTGCCATCAGTGATTCCCCAGGGTCTAGAGCTACCTACAATGAGCAGTTCTTC.